Following are 32 T cell receptor beta chains from one sample sequenced in a study of T cell repertoires in cytomegalovirus infection. TCRdb processed the reads anew with MiXCR; each CDR3 protein has one entry. The sample contains approximately 170,000 distinct CDR3 sequences, around 14% of which appear only once. The source material was PBMCs. These receptors came from a human donor in good health (CMV status not recorded). Some clones in this sample may be carry-over from other donors' samples.

This clonotype was counted at least ten times. The rearrangement uses TRBV7-3 and TRBJ2-2; either TRBD1 or TRBD2 may fit D (5 bases each). Trimming took off 1 base at V and 5 bases at J, with 14 bases between the two ends. The CDR3 runs to 16 residues. Germline lookup yields CDR1 SGHTA and CDR2 FQGTGA. CDR3 DNA sequence: TGTGCCAGCAGCTTAATGGCTGCATGGGGGACCGGGGAGCTGTTTTTT. Protein product: CASSLMAAWGTGELFF.

This clonotype came up many times. The rearrangement joins TRBV7-2 to TRBJ2-7; 9 nucleotides match TRBD2. Trimming took 7 bases from V and 3 from J; bases not matched to a gene: 10. Germline V gene lookup returns CDR1 SGHTA and CDR2 FQGNSA. CDR3 size: 15 residues. The CDR3 DNA sequence: TGTGCCAGCACCCCTCGCCTAGCGGGGAACTACGAGCAGTACTTC. It yields the protein CASTPRLAGNYEQYF.

This chain links TRBV5-1 with TRBJ1-1; no firm D call. This CDR3 is 15 amino acids long. V shed 2 bases and J shed 0 bases, with 11 bases lying between them. Germline CDR1 and CDR2: SGHRS and YFSETQ. CDR3 sequence reads: CASSFNGNMNTEAFF. CDR3 nucleotides: TGCGCCAGCAGCTTTAATGGGAACATGAACACTGAAGCTTTCTTT.

On this clonotype: A read error may account for a junction end that differs from germline. The V call is TRBV20-1, the J call TRBJ2-5, with TRBD2 identical over 14 bases. Germline assignment: CDR1 DFQATT and CDR2 SNEGSKA (reference sequence). The length of the CDR3 is 13 residues. CDR3 region: CSADRTSGRPHRF. The CDR3 coding sequence is TGCAGTGCTGACCGGACTAGCGGGAGGCCCCATCGCTTC.

V usage is TRBV12-3 or TRBV12-4 and J usage is TRBJ1-1; D remains unclear. The V end was cut by 6 bases, the J end by 3 bases, with 14 bases between. The length of the CDR3 is 14 residues. CDR3 in amino acids: CASRAGQVDTEAFF. The DNA for the CDR3 is TGTGCCAGCAGGGCCGGCCAGGTGGACACTGAAGCTTTCTTT.

This clonotype has ten or more counts. The rearrangement joins TRBV9 to TRBJ1-1; 8 positions agree with TRBD1. CDR3 size: 12 residues. The junction had 6 bases not matched to a gene; V was cut back by 4 bases and J by 10 bases. CDR1 and CDR2 (germline): SGDLS, YYNGEE. The CDR3 loop is CASSPGDRRAFF. The CDR3 nucleotides are TGTGCCAGCAGCCCCGGGGACAGGAGAGCTTTCTTT.

The chain carries TRBV12-3 or TRBV12-4 and TRBJ2-4; weak D call: TRBD2 (5 bases). CDR3 length: 15 amino acids. Deletions cut 4 bases from V and 15 bases from J, with 25 bases between. CDR3 sequence: CASSYMAAAKNITYF. Written as DNA, the CDR3 is TGTGCCAGCAGTTACATGGCAGCGGCCAAAAACATTACGTACTTC.

The genes are TRBV7-2 and TRBJ1-5; tentative D call: TRBD1 (6 bases). The germline V gene encodes CDR1 SGHTA and CDR2 FQGNSA. The CDR3 has 14 amino acids. V lost 5 bases to trimming and J lost 4 bases, with 12 bases between them. The CDR3 coding sequence is TGTGCCAGCAGCCTCAGGGGTCCGAATCAGCCCCAGCATTTT. Encoded protein: CASSLRGPNQPQHF.

Ten or more counts support this clonotype. The V and J genes are TRBV7-2 and TRBJ1-5; 9 positions agree with TRBD1. The germline CDR1 and CDR2 sequences are SGHTA and FQGNSA. The CDR3 covers 15 residues. Trimming at V came to 5 bases and at J to 4 bases, leaving 6 bases not matched to a gene. The CDR3 reads CASSPTGTGNQPQHF. The CDR3 DNA is TGTGCCAGCAGCCCTACGGGGACAGGGAATCAGCCCCAGCATTTT.

This chain joins TRBV6-2 or TRBV6-3 and TRBJ2-1, with TRBD1 matching over 9 bases. CDR3 size: 13 residues. Germline trimming cut 6 bases from V and 5 bases from J; bases unmatched to any gene: 2. Germline V gene sequence: CDR1 MNHEY, CDR2 SVGEGT. CDR3 DNA sequence: TGTGCCAGCAGCCGACAGGGGGACAATGAGCAGTTCTTC. This encodes CASSRQGDNEQFF.

This clonotype has only a few counts. V is TRBV2 and J is TRBJ1-1; weak D call: TRBD1 (5 bases). CDR3 length: 14 residues. The V and J ends lost 6 bases and 1 base respectively, with 12 bases between them. Germline assignment: CDR1 SNHLY and CDR2 FYNNEI. The chain's CDR3 is CASRSGHPNTEAFF. CDR3 coding DNA: TGTGCCAGCAGGAGTGGACACCCGAACACTGAAGCTTTCTTT.

This clonotype occurred many times. CDR3 loop: CASTILRTDFNTGELFF. CDR3 nucleotide sequence: TGTGCCAGCACCATATTAAGGACCGATTTCAACACCGGGGAGCTGTTTTTT. The V gene is TRBV7-9, the J gene TRBJ2-2; D gene ambiguous. V lost 7 bases and J lost 2, with 20 bases in between. This CDR3 spans 17 amino acids. Germline V gene data show CDR1 as SEHNR and CDR2 as FQNEAQ (reference sequence).

This clonotype was detected only a few times. The rearrangement links TRBV7-2 to TRBJ2-5; a weak D match, TRBD2 (6 bases). Germline V lookup: CDR1 SGHTA, CDR2 FQGNSA. CDR3 length: 12 amino acids. Trimming took 4 bases from V and 10 from J, leaving 13 bases between them. CDR3 loop: CASSWRDSGQYF. As DNA, the CDR3 is TGTGCCAGCAGCTGGCGGGATTCGGGCCAGTACTTC.

The V gene is TRBV6-2 or TRBV6-3, the J gene TRBJ2-7; 7 positions agree with TRBD1. V shed 4 bases, J shed 2 bases, and the junction held 8 bases outside the gene matches. The CDR3 length is 15 residues. Germline V gene sequence: CDR1 MNHEY, CDR2 SVGEGT. The CDR3 DNA reads as TGTGCCAGCAGTTCTCTCGACAGGGCGACCTACGAGCAGTACTTC. Encoded protein: CASSSLDRATYEQYF.

The chain uses TRBV12-3 or TRBV12-4 and TRBJ2-7, with 8 bases lining up with TRBD1. V shed 4 bases and J 6 bases; nucleotides not matched to a gene: 8. This CDR3 contains 14 residues. For the CDR3, the DNA is TGTGCCAGCAGTTCAGCGGACAGGGTATCCGAGCAGTACTTC. Translated, it gives CASSSADRVSEQYF.

This clonotype was detected ten times or more. The J gene is TRBJ2-3, the V gene TRBV7-9, with D perhaps matching TRBD1 or TRBD2 (5 bases each). CDR3 length: 15 residues. V lost 5 bases, J lost 7 bases, and 19 bases lay in between. The V gene's germline CDR1 is SEHNR and CDR2 FQNEAQ (reference sequence). The CDR3 loop reads CASSPPGQRDHTQYF. As DNA, the CDR3 is TGTGCCAGCAGCCCTCCGGGCCAGAGGGACCATACGCAGTATTTT.

This clonotype was seen a handful of times. This rearrangement joins TRBV13 to TRBJ2-3, with 7 bases matching TRBD1. V shed 0 bases, J shed 0 bases, and the junction held 6 bases outside the gene matches. CDR3 length equals 17 residues. Looked up from germline, CDR1 is PRHDT and CDR2 is FYEKMQ (reference sequence). CDR3: CASSLGHRTGSTDTQYF. The CDR3 DNA is TGTGCCAGCAGCTTAGGCCACAGGACAGGTAGCACAGATACGCAGTATTTT.

The chain links TRBV28 to TRBJ2-4; either TRBD1 or TRBD2 may fit D (6 bases each). The CDR3 totals 16 residues. Trimming stripped 2 bases from V and 5 bases from J, with 16 bases between. CDR1 MDHEN and CDR2 SYDVKM come from the germline V gene. The CDR3 protein is CASSLKARRGENIQYF. CDR3 in DNA: TGTGCCAGCAGTTTAAAGGCTCGGAGGGGGGAAAACATTCAGTACTTC. Based on the CDR3 plus reference TRBV28 and TRBJ2-4, the full variable domain is DVKVTQSSRYLVKRTGEKVFLECVQDMDHENMFWYRQDPGLGLRLIYFSYDVKMKEKGDIPEGYSVSREKKERFSLILESASTNQTSMYLCASSLKARRGENIQYFGAGTRLSVL.

The V and J genes are TRBV5-5 and TRBJ2-7; D unclear. There are 14 residues in the CDR3. V was trimmed by 5 bases and J by 2 bases, leaving 14 bases between them. CDR1 is SGHKS and CDR2 is YYEKEE in the germline V gene (reference sequence). The CDR3 loop reads CASSYGPSTYEQYF. CDR3 sequence (DNA): TGTGCCAGCAGTTATGGTCCATCTACCTACGAGCAGTACTTC.

This chain links TRBV19 with TRBJ2-1; TRBD2 matches 10 bases. Germline V gene sequence: CDR1 LNHDA, CDR2 SQIVND (reference sequence). The CDR3 is made up of 15 amino acids. Trimming removed 7 bases from V and 2 bases from J; junction bases left unmatched: 5. This CDR3 reads CASTTSGTTYNEQFF. CDR3 in DNA: TGTGCCAGTACCACTAGCGGGACTACCTACAATGAGCAGTTCTTC.

This clonotype was counted between two and nine times. The chain joins TRBV28 to TRBJ2-7; D gene ambiguous. The CDR3 consists of 14 residues. The V gene lost 9 bases and the J gene lost 3 bases, with 18 bases spanning the gap. Germline CDR1 is MDHEN and CDR2 is SYDVKM. The CDR3 sequence is CASTFRTESYEQYF. The CDR3 DNA follows: TGTGCCAGTACCTTTAGGACGGAGAGCTACGAGCAGTACTTC.

The chain employs TRBV7-9 and TRBJ2-7, with D possibly being TRBD1 or TRBD2 (5 bases each). The CDR3 totals 13 residues. V lost 6 bases, J lost 6 bases, and 15 bases lay in between. Germline V lookup: CDR1 SEHNR, CDR2 FQNEAQ (reference sequence). CDR3 in amino acids: CASRPGRSFEQYF. CDR3 nucleotides: TGTGCCAGCAGACCGGGACGAAGCTTCGAGCAGTACTTC.

This clonotype occurred many times. This sequence joins TRBV12-3 or TRBV12-4 and TRBJ1-2; 10 bases line up with TRBD1. The trim removed 5 bases at V and 5 bases at J, leaving 5 bases unmatched. The CDR3 runs to 14 residues. The DNA of the CDR3 is TGTGCCAGCAGTCCCTGGGACAGGGGTTATGGCTACACCTTC. Amino acids: CASSPWDRGYGYTF.

This clonotype was detected only a few times. The V gene is TRBV3-1, the J gene TRBJ2-7; D remains ambiguous. V was pared by 3 bases and J by 0 bases, with 9 bases between. Germline CDR1 and CDR2: LGHDT and YNNKEL (reference sequence). This CDR3 has 14 residues. The CDR3 reads CASSHEGISYEQYF. CDR3 sequence (DNA): TGTGCCAGCAGCCATGAAGGGATCTCCTACGAGCAGTACTTC.

This clonotype has a single count. V and J are TRBV28 and TRBJ1-2; D might be TRBD1 (5 bases). The V gene's germline CDR1 is MDHEN and CDR2 SYDVKM. V was clipped by 6 bases and J by 2 bases, with 13 bases between them. This CDR3 is 14 amino acids long. CDR3: CASSLSRANYGYTF. The CDR3 DNA reads as TGTGCCAGCAGCCTGTCCAGGGCCAACTATGGCTACACCTTC.

This clonotype was seen repeatedly, ten times or more. The CDR3: CASSLGGGNSNQPQHF. The DNA of the CDR3 is TGTGCCAGCAGCTTAGGGGGAGGAAATAGCAATCAGCCCCAGCATTTT. The V call is TRBV7-2, the J call TRBJ1-5; no clear D. V lost 1 base and J lost 0, with 10 bases in between. CDR1 SGHTA and CDR2 FQGNSA come from the germline V gene. The CDR3 has 16 amino acids. The variable domain in full, with the rest retrieved from reference TRBV7-2 and TRBJ1-5, is GAGVSQSPSNKVTEKGKDVELRCDPISGHTALYWYRQSLGQGLEFLIYFQGNSAPDKSGLPSDRFSAERTGGSVSTLTIQRTQQEDSAVYLCASSLGGGNSNQPQHFGDGTRLSIL.

This clonotype was counted a few times. The J gene is TRBJ2-7, the V gene TRBV20-1, with D possibly being TRBD2 (6 bases). From germline, CDR1 is DFQATT and CDR2 SNEGSKA (reference sequence). V was pared by 3 bases and J by 2 bases, with 14 bases between. There are 14 residues in the CDR3. CDR3 loop: CSASSAGTPYEQYF. The CDR3 DNA is TGCAGTGCTAGTTCGGCAGGGACTCCCTACGAGCAGTACTTC.

The V and J genes are TRBV5-6 and TRBJ1-2; a weak D match, TRBD1 (5 bases). The CDR3 has 14 amino acids. V was shortened by 0 bases and J by 8 bases, with 14 bases between the two germline ends. Germline V CDR1 and CDR2: SGHDT, YYEEEE. CDR3 protein: CASSLAQGSRGYTF. The CDR3 nucleotides read TGTGCCAGCAGCTTGGCTCAGGGCAGTAGGGGCTACACCTTC. The variable domain in full, with the rest retrieved from reference TRBV5-6 and TRBJ1-2, is DAGVTQSPTHLIKTRGQQVTLRCSPKSGHDTVSWYQQALGQGPQFIFQYYEEEERQRGNFPDRFSGHQFPNYSSELNVNALLLGDSALYLCASSLAQGSRGYTFGSGTRLTVV.

This clonotype has a handful of counts. This sequence joins TRBV6-1 and TRBJ1-1; D remains ambiguous. Per the germline V gene, CDR1 is MNHNS and CDR2 is SASEGT. V was cut by 4 bases and J by 0 bases, with 9 bases left in between. The CDR3 is 14 residues long. CDR3 DNA sequence: TGTGCCAGCAGTGTAACTTTTATGAACACTGAAGCTTTCTTT. The encoded protein is CASSVTFMNTEAFF.

In its sample, this clonotype was seen a few times. The rearrangement links TRBV6-2 or TRBV6-3 to TRBJ1-5; the match to TRBD1 covers 9 bases. Germline V gene data show CDR1 as MNHEY and CDR2 as SVGEGT. There are 13 residues in the CDR3. The CDR3 region is CGTRDRAYQPQHF. CDR3 DNA: TGTGGCACCCGGGACAGGGCTTATCAGCCCCAGCATTTT.

This clonotype has ten or more counts. The chain is built from TRBV7-9 and TRBJ2-1, with 8 bases matching TRBD1. The CDR3 has 12 amino acids. The V gene end was trimmed by 5 bases and the J gene end by 10 bases; junction bases not matched to a gene: 4. The V gene's germline CDR1 is SEHNR and CDR2 FQNEAQ (reference sequence). CDR3 amino acids: CASSQDRGEQFF. For the CDR3, the DNA is TGTGCCAGCAGCCAAGACAGGGGCGAGCAGTTCTTC.

This clonotype was counted many times. V usage is TRBV19 and J usage is TRBJ1-2, with 10 bases matching TRBD1. Unmatched junction bases numbered 7, after V lost 5 bases and J lost 7 bases. The germline CDR1 and CDR2 sequences are LNHDA and SQIVND (reference sequence). The CDR3 consists of 14 residues. CDR3 in amino acids: CASSPRQGAGGYTF. CDR3 sequence (DNA): TGTGCCAGTAGTCCCAGACAGGGGGCTGGTGGCTACACCTTC.